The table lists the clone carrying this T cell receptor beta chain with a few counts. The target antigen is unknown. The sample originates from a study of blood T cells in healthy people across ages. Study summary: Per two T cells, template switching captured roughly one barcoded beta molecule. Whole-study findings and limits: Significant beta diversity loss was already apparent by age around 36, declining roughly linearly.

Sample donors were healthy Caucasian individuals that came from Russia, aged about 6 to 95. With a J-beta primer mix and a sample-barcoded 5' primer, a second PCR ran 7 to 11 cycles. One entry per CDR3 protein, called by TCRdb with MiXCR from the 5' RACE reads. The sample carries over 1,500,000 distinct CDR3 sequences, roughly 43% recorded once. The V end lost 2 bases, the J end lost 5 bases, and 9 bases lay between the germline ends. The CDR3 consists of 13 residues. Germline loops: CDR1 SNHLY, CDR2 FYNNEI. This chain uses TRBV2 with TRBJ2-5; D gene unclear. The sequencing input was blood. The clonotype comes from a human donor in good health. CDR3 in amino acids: CASSELSKETQYF. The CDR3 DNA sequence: TGTGCCAGCAGTGAATTGTCCAAGGAGACCCAGTACTTC. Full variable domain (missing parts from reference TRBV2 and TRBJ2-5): EPEVTQTPSHQVTQMGQEVILRCVPISNHLYFYWYRQILGQKVEFLVSFYNNEISEKSEIFDDQFSVERPDGSNFTLKIRSTKLEDSAMYFCASSELSKETQYFGPGTRLLVL.